Included here is one T cell receptor beta chain sequence, with context. Its antigen is still unknown. The data were taken from a study of T cell responses to AZD1222 COVID-19 vaccine. Study-wide points: Baseline antibody screening turned up just a handful of seropositive AZD1222 recipients. Repertoire collection took place solely once the T cell response had peaked.

Some clones are missing from TCRdb's copy, which holds only in-frame ones; the method was immunoSEQ multiplex PCR. Counted here are some 200,000 clones, over 80% occurring once; the ten biggest clones make up under 8%. CDR1 and CDR2 (germline): MDHEN, SYDVKM. Trimming removed 6 bases at V and 8 bases at J, with 10 bases between. This CDR3 region has 12 residues. This chain links TRBV28 with TRBJ1-4; D remains unclear. The clonotype was recovered from an adult in good health. The specimen was peripheral blood, collected on day 0 of AZD1222 vaccination. The CDR3 DNA follows: TGTGCCAGCAGCGGAGTGTTCGAAAAACTGTTTTTT. Its protein product is CASSGVFEKLFF.